This entry is about one T cell receptor (beta chain). The clone's antigen remains unknown. No much larger clone is present one base from it, and per-base qualities are unavailable. This entry belongs to a study of technical replicates of blood from a handful of donors (dated by TCRdb to the late 2010s). The library came from the immunoSEQ multiplex PCR assay. In TCRdb, the immuneACCESS table is reduced to in-frame sequences with V and J assigned. These tables do not hold every clone; where another copy was compared, an unresolved V gene accounts for under half, and the others remain unexplained. This sample is represented by tens of thousands of clones; 86% of them were singletons. Of the sample, roughly 4.5% falls within the top ten clones. V is clipped by 7 bases and J by 5 bases, and the sequence between their germline boundaries is 27 bases long. The germline V gene yields SGHTA for CDR1 and FQGTGA for CDR2. Its CDR3 holds 17 amino acids, cysteine through phenylalanine. Left in the record is the CDR3 DNA by itself, 51 bases read in frame from the first base.

Sequencing input: PBMCs. The sequence came from a human donor in good health. Some clones in this sample may be carry-over from other donors' samples. The V and J segments used are TRBV7-3 and TRBJ2-7; a confident D gene designation cannot be given. The CDR3 region has the sequence CASTPHGSLRLVDEQYF. The nucleotide sequence reads TGTGCCAGCACCCCCCACGGGTCACTGCGATTGGTGGACGAGCAGTACTTC.